Listed below are T cell receptor beta chains from one sample, sequenced in a study of blood T cell repertoires in COVID-19. Profiling relied on immunoSEQ multiplex PCR, and the TCRdb table lists in-frame clones only, not all of them. The sample holds a few hundred thousand clones, 86% seen once. The specimen was PBMCs or T cells enriched from blood (not recorded which). The receptors stem from a young woman who had recovered from COVID-19. Each CDR3 is given with its conserved first and last residue. The order of the fields is V gene, clone size, D gene, J gene, CDR3 protein, CDR3 DNA. D genes are given only for firm matches. Where a row states a size, it is once, few, many or the class of an expanded clone; other rows omit it.

v_call: TRBV6-6; clone_size: .; d_call: .; j_call: TRBJ2-1; cdr3_aa: CASSPGGTSYNEQFF; cdr3_nt: TGTGCCAGCAGTCCCGGGGGAACCTCCTACAATGAGCAGTTCTTC
v_call: TRBV7-8; clone_size: .; d_call: .; j_call: TRBJ2-7; cdr3_aa: CASSPQGGPYEQYF; cdr3_nt: TGTGCCAGCAGCCCTCAGGGGGGCCCCTACGAGCAGTACTTC
v_call: TRBV20-1; clone_size: .; d_call: .; j_call: TRBJ2-7; cdr3_aa: CSATSEGEQYF; cdr3_nt: TGCAGTGCTACTAGCGAGGGCGAGCAGTACTTC
v_call: TRBV19; clone_size: .; d_call: .; j_call: TRBJ1-2; cdr3_aa: CASSRSYGYTF; cdr3_nt: TGTGCCAGTAGTCGGAGCTATGGCTACACCTTC
v_call: TRBV5-6; clone_size: .; d_call: TRBD1; j_call: TRBJ1-3; cdr3_aa: CASSLSRTGRAGNTIYF; cdr3_nt: TGTGCCAGCAGCTTGTCTCGGACAGGGAGGGCTGGAAACACCATATATTTT
v_call: TRBV5-5; clone_size: .; d_call: .; j_call: TRBJ1-2; cdr3_aa: CASNLGGHYGYTF; cdr3_nt: TGTGCCAGCAATCTTGGGGGCCACTATGGCTACACCTTC
v_call: TRBV3-1/TRBV3-2; clone_size: .; d_call: TRBD1; j_call: TRBJ1-1; cdr3_aa: CASNGGTGANTEAFF; cdr3_nt: TGTGCCAGCAACGGGGGGACAGGGGCGAACACTGAAGCTTTCTTT
v_call: TRBV6-5; clone_size: once; d_call: .; j_call: TRBJ2-1; cdr3_aa: CASRTDNEQFF; cdr3_nt: TGTGCCAGCAGGACAGACAATGAGCAGTTCTTC
v_call: TRBV5-1; clone_size: .; d_call: .; j_call: TRBJ1-1; cdr3_aa: CASSADMNTEAFF; cdr3_nt: TGCGCCAGCAGCGCAGATATGAACACTGAAGCTTTCTTT
v_call: TRBV11-3; clone_size: .; d_call: TRBD1; j_call: TRBJ1-1; cdr3_aa: CASSYGQGKAFF; cdr3_nt: TGTGCCAGCAGCTACGGACAGGGCAAAGCTTTCTTT
v_call: TRBV5-1; clone_size: .; d_call: .; j_call: TRBJ1-1; cdr3_aa: CASSFGDENTEAFF; cdr3_nt: TGCGCCAGCAGCTTTGGAGACGAGAACACTGAAGCTTTCTTT
v_call: TRBV2; clone_size: .; d_call: TRBD2; j_call: TRBJ2-1; cdr3_aa: CAGDSGSSYNEQFF; cdr3_nt: TGTGCCGGTGATAGCGGGAGCTCCTACAATGAGCAGTTCTTC
v_call: TRBV11-2; clone_size: once; d_call: TRBD1; j_call: TRBJ1-4; cdr3_aa: CASSSGQGRGNEKLFF; cdr3_nt: TGTGCCAGCAGCTCGGGACAGGGGAGAGGGAATGAAAAACTGTTTTTT
v_call: TRBV5-1; clone_size: few; d_call: TRBD1; j_call: TRBJ2-3; cdr3_aa: CASSPGQPTDTQYF; cdr3_nt: TGCGCCAGCAGCCCGGGACAGCCCACAGATACGCAGTATTTT
v_call: TRBV18; clone_size: .; d_call: .; j_call: TRBJ1-4; cdr3_aa: CASSPKTITNGEKLFF; cdr3_nt: TGTGCCAGCTCACCTAAGACAATCACCAACGGTGAAAAACTGTTTTTT
v_call: TRBV30; clone_size: once; d_call: .; j_call: TRBJ2-2; cdr3_aa: CAWNPQRQPWNTGELFF; cdr3_nt: TGTGCCTGGAATCCCCAGCGTCAACCTTGGAACACCGGGGAGCTGTTTTTT
v_call: TRBV29-1; clone_size: .; d_call: TRBD1; j_call: TRBJ1-1; cdr3_aa: CSVEGTGPEAFF; cdr3_nt: TGCAGCGTTGAAGGGACAGGACCTGAAGCTTTCTTT
v_call: TRBV10-3; clone_size: once; d_call: TRBD2; j_call: TRBJ2-2; cdr3_aa: CAPRGAGGPTGELFF; cdr3_nt: TGTGCCCCCCGGGGGGCGGGGGGGCCCACCGGGGAGCTGTTTTTT
v_call: TRBV6-5; clone_size: .; d_call: TRBD1; j_call: TRBJ2-4; cdr3_aa: CASSRQGGINIQYF; cdr3_nt: TGTGCCAGCAGTAGACAGGGTGGTATAAACATTCAGTACTTC
v_call: TRBV5-1; clone_size: .; d_call: TRBD1; j_call: TRBJ1-4; cdr3_aa: CASSLWTGANEKLFF; cdr3_nt: TGCGCCAGCAGCTTGTGGACAGGGGCCAATGAAAAACTGTTTTTT
v_call: TRBV2; clone_size: .; d_call: .; j_call: TRBJ1-5; cdr3_aa: CASSEVTGSQPQHF; cdr3_nt: TGTGCCAGCAGTGAAGTGACAGGCAGTCAGCCCCAGCATTTT
v_call: TRBV3-1/TRBV3-2; clone_size: .; d_call: TRBD1; j_call: TRBJ2-5; cdr3_aa: CASSQDRTGGGETQYF; cdr3_nt: TGTGCCAGCAGCCAAGATCGCACAGGGGGTGGGGAGACCCAGTACTTC
v_call: TRBV9; clone_size: .; d_call: TRBD1; j_call: TRBJ2-1; cdr3_aa: CASSARDRVSNEQFF; cdr3_nt: TGTGCCAGCAGCGCCCGGGACAGGGTCTCTAATGAGCAGTTCTTC
v_call: TRBV9; clone_size: .; d_call: TRBD1; j_call: TRBJ2-3; cdr3_aa: CASSAPTGADTDTQYF; cdr3_nt: TGTGCCAGCAGCGCCCCTACAGGGGCCGACACAGATACGCAGTATTTT
v_call: TRBV27; clone_size: .; d_call: .; j_call: TRBJ1-4; cdr3_aa: CASSYYGNEKLFF; cdr3_nt: TGTGCCAGCAGTTACTACGGGAATGAAAAACTGTTTTTT
v_call: TRBV7-9; clone_size: .; d_call: .; j_call: TRBJ1-5; cdr3_aa: CASSFTGGNQPQHF; cdr3_nt: TGTGCCAGCAGCTTTACGGGGGGCAATCAGCCCCAGCATTTT
v_call: TRBV5-6; clone_size: .; d_call: .; j_call: TRBJ1-1; cdr3_aa: CASSLGHHMNTEAFF; cdr3_nt: TGTGCCAGCAGCCTTGGACACCACATGAACACTGAAGCTTTCTTT
v_call: TRBV6-6; clone_size: .; d_call: TRBD1; j_call: TRBJ1-2; cdr3_aa: CASSRGTALPPTYGYTF; cdr3_nt: TGTGCCAGCAGTCGAGGGACAGCCCTCCCTCCAACTTATGGCTACACCTTC
v_call: TRBV28; clone_size: once; d_call: .; j_call: TRBJ1-4; cdr3_aa: CASSSLGTNMGEKLFF; cdr3_nt: TGTGCCAGCAGTTCACTCGGGACAAATATGGGTGAAAAACTGTTTTTT
v_call: TRBV2; clone_size: once; d_call: .; j_call: TRBJ1-2; cdr3_aa: CASMGGTYGYTF; cdr3_nt: TGTGCCAGCATGGGGGGAACTTATGGCTACACCTTC
v_call: TRBV6-6; clone_size: .; d_call: .; j_call: TRBJ1-5; cdr3_aa: CASRLRGGSNQPQHF; cdr3_nt: TGTGCCAGCAGGTTACGGGGAGGGAGCAATCAGCCCCAGCATTTT
v_call: TRBV28; clone_size: few; d_call: .; j_call: TRBJ1-6; cdr3_aa: CASYSLGGAASPLHF; cdr3_nt: TGTGCCAGCTACTCCCTGGGGGGGGCTGCTTCACCCCTCCACTTT
v_call: TRBV28; clone_size: few; d_call: TRBD2; j_call: TRBJ2-5; cdr3_aa: CASSLISGSETQYF; cdr3_nt: TGTGCCAGCAGTTTGATTAGCGGGAGCGAGACCCAGTACTTC
v_call: TRBV3-1/TRBV3-2; clone_size: .; d_call: .; j_call: TRBJ1-2; cdr3_aa: CASSQRSNGYTF; cdr3_nt: TGTGCCAGCAGCCAAAGGAGTAATGGCTACACCTTC
v_call: TRBV7-3; clone_size: .; d_call: .; j_call: TRBJ2-7; cdr3_aa: CASSLQDSYYEQYF; cdr3_nt: TGTGCCAGCAGCTTACAGGACAGTTACTACGAGCAGTACTTC
v_call: TRBV18; clone_size: .; d_call: TRBD1; j_call: TRBJ1-2; cdr3_aa: CASSGDSSYGYTF; cdr3_nt: TGTGCCAGCTCAGGGGACAGTAGCTATGGCTACACCTTC
v_call: TRBV7-9; clone_size: .; d_call: TRBD1; j_call: TRBJ2-2; cdr3_aa: CASSFADRGNTGELFF; cdr3_nt: TGTGCCAGCAGCTTTGCGGACAGGGGAAACACCGGGGAGCTGTTTTTT
v_call: TRBV29-1; clone_size: .; d_call: .; j_call: TRBJ2-6; cdr3_aa: CSVEVGAGANVLTF; cdr3_nt: TGCAGCGTTGAAGTAGGGGCTGGGGCCAACGTCCTGACTTTC
v_call: TRBV28; clone_size: .; d_call: TRBD2; j_call: TRBJ2-5; cdr3_aa: CASSLLAGGRETQYF; cdr3_nt: TGTGCCAGCAGTTTACTAGCGGGGGGAAGGGAGACCCAGTACTTC
v_call: TRBV24-1; clone_size: .; d_call: TRBD1; j_call: TRBJ2-2; cdr3_aa: CATSHAGGNGELFF; cdr3_nt: TGTGCCACCAGTCATGCAGGGGGCAACGGGGAGCTGTTTTTT
v_call: TRBV3-1/TRBV3-2; clone_size: few; d_call: TRBD2; j_call: TRBJ2-7; cdr3_aa: CASSQGGGYEQYF; cdr3_nt: TGTGCCAGCAGCCAAGGGGGGGGCTACGAGCAGTACTTC
v_call: TRBV9; clone_size: few; d_call: TRBD1; j_call: TRBJ1-2; cdr3_aa: CASSAGQGIYGYTF; cdr3_nt: TGTGCCAGCAGCGCGGGACAGGGTATCTATGGCTACACCTTC
v_call: TRBV28; clone_size: once; d_call: TRBD1; j_call: TRBJ1-2; cdr3_aa: CASRIGTAYGYTF; cdr3_nt: TGTGCCAGCAGGATTGGGACAGCCTATGGCTACACCTTC
v_call: TRBV23-1; clone_size: once; d_call: TRBD1; j_call: TRBJ1-2; cdr3_aa: CASSQPGQVGQGGYGYTF; cdr3_nt: TGCGCCAGCAGTCAACCGGGGCAGGTGGGACAGGGGGGATATGGCTACACCTTC